These 24 T cell receptor beta chains were sequenced from one sample in a study of T cell repertoires in cytomegalovirus infection. These receptors are not linked to any known antigen. MiXCR, applied by TCRdb to the reads, yields one record per CDR3 protein. The data show 830,000 or so distinct CDR3 sequences, 30% to 35% seen once. Sequenced material: cultured CD8+ T cells from PBMCs, taken from culture after CMV antigen stimulation. These receptors originate from a human donor in good health (CMV status not recorded). Some clones in this sample may be carry-over from other donors' samples.

This clonotype was detected ten times or more. This chain uses TRBV7-3 with TRBJ2-3; TRBD2 might be the D (7 bases). This CDR3 has 15 amino acids. Trimming pared 4 bases from V and 4 bases from J, leaving 15 bases between. Germline V gene data show CDR1 as SGHTA and CDR2 as FQGTGA. CDR3 in amino acids: CASSSGGPNADTQYF. CDR3 sequence (DNA): TGTGCCAGCAGCTCCGGGGGGCCGAACGCAGATACGCAGTATTTT.

The genes are TRBV5-6 and TRBJ2-7, with D perhaps TRBD1 (6 bases). Germline CDR1 reads SGHDT; CDR2 reads YYEEEE. Trimming shortened V by 9 bases and J by 1 base, and 17 bases separated the two germline ends. The CDR3 length is 14 residues. The CDR3 DNA is TGTGCCACCAGTTGGGCAGGGGTATCCTACGAGCAGTACTTC. The encoded protein is CATSWAGVSYEQYF.

In its sample, this clonotype was seen a few times. The V gene is TRBV6-5, the J gene TRBJ2-3; D is possibly TRBD2 (6 bases). This CDR3 region has 14 residues. Trimming stripped 0 bases from V and 4 bases from J, with 8 bases between. Germline CDR1 reads MNHEY; CDR2 reads SVGAGI. The CDR3 spells CASSYSAGSDTQYF. The CDR3 DNA is TGTGCCAGCAGTTACTCGGCGGGGTCAGATACGCAGTATTTT.

J is TRBJ2-7 and V is TRBV6-8; D may be TRBD1 (6 bases). Germline V gene sequence: CDR1 MNHGY, CDR2 SAAAGT. The CDR3 length is 13 residues. Trimming removed 8 bases at V and 2 bases at J, with 13 bases between. As DNA, the CDR3 is TGTGCCAGCCGAAAAAACAGGGCCTACGAGCAGTACTTC. Translated: CASRKNRAYEQYF.

This clonotype was detected a few times. The chain employs TRBV12-3 or TRBV12-4 and TRBJ1-2, with a weak D call TRBD1 (5 bases). CDR3 size: 13 residues. Trimming stripped 4 bases from V and 6 bases from J, with 12 bases between. CDR3: CASSSGRVDGYTF. CDR3 bases: TGTGCCAGCAGTTCAGGCAGGGTTGATGGCTACACCTTC.

This clonotype was observed at least ten times. The chain combines TRBV7-9 with TRBJ2-2; D possibly uses TRBD1 or TRBD2 (5 bases each). V was pared by 1 base and J by 1 base, with 7 bases between. The CDR3 spans 15 residues. Germline V gene lookup returns CDR1 SEHNR and CDR2 FQNEAQ (reference sequence). CDR3 amino acids: CASSLGDLNTGELFF. The DNA of the CDR3 is TGTGCCAGCAGCTTAGGGGACCTGAACACCGGGGAGCTGTTTTTT. Full variable domain (outside the CDR3, taken from reference TRBV7-9 and TRBJ2-2): DTGVSQNPRHKITKRGQNVTFRCDPISEHNRLYWYRQTLGQGPEFLTYFQNEAQLEKSRLLSDRFSAERPKGSFSTLEIQRTEQGDSAMYLCASSLGDLNTGELFFGEGSRLTVL.

This chain connects TRBV20-1 to TRBJ1-2; 7 bases match TRBD1. Germline V lookup: CDR1 DFQATT, CDR2 SNEGSKA (reference sequence). V dropped 0 bases and J dropped 5; count of bases not matched to a gene: 12. This CDR3 region has 16 residues. CDR3 residues: CSARDLGEGAIYGYTF. As DNA, the CDR3 is TGCAGTGCTAGAGATCTCGGAGAGGGGGCCATTTATGGCTACACCTTC.

The J gene is TRBJ2-3, the V gene TRBV15; D possibly uses TRBD1 or TRBD2 (5 bases each). Germline CDR1 and CDR2: LNHNV and YYDKDF (reference sequence). V was cut by 2 bases and J by 2 bases, with 17 bases left in between. The CDR3 consists of 17 residues. CDR3 sequence reads: CATSRRDVRAVTDTQYF. Here the CDR3 DNA reads TGTGCCACCAGCAGAAGGGACGTGAGGGCGGTCACAGATACGCAGTATTTT.

The rearrangement joins TRBV11-3 to TRBJ2-5, with 9 bases lining up with TRBD1. In germline, CDR1 is SGHNT, CDR2 YENEEA. After removal of 4 bases from V and 2 bases from J, the junction contained 5 bases not matched to a gene. This CDR3 is built from 15 residues. This CDR3 is CASSSGQGTQETQYF. Written as DNA, the CDR3 is TGTGCCAGCAGCTCGGGACAGGGAACTCAAGAGACCCAGTACTTC.

The rearrangement joins TRBV27 to TRBJ1-5; TRBD1 might be the D (5 bases). V lost 4 bases and J 1 base, leaving 14 bases between the germline ends. CDR3 size: 16 residues. Germline CDR1 and CDR2: MNHEY and SMNVEV (reference sequence). CDR3 DNA sequence: TGTGCCAGCAGTTCACAGGTTGTTAGGAGCAATCAGCCCCAGCATTTT. It translates to CASSSQVVRSNQPQHF.

This clonotype has a single count. The chain employs TRBV19 and TRBJ2-3; 12 bases line up with TRBD2. Germline V gene data show CDR1 as LNHDA and CDR2 as SQIVND (reference sequence). The CDR3 is 17 residues long. V lost 4 bases to trimming and J lost 2 bases; unmatched junction nucleotides: 7. The CDR3 here is CASSRASGGGSTDTQYF. The CDR3, as DNA: TGTGCCAGTAGTAGGGCTAGCGGGGGGGGTTCCACAGATACGCAGTATTTT.

This clonotype was seen at least ten times. The chain links TRBV7-6 to TRBJ2-7, with TRBD2 as a possible D gene (7 bases). CDR3 size: 14 residues. V gave up 1 base and J gave up 5 bases, with 12 bases separating them. Germline CDR1 reads SGHVS; CDR2 reads FNYEAQ. For the CDR3, the DNA is TGTGCCAGCAGCTTAGGGGGGGGCATCGACGAGCAGTACTTC. Protein: CASSLGGGIDEQYF.

This clonotype has only a few counts. This rearrangement joins TRBV11-2 to TRBJ2-7; TRBD1 is a possible D gene (6 bases). From germline, CDR1 is SGHAT and CDR2 FQNNGV. With 0 bases removed from V and 3 bases from J, the gap between germline ends came to 9 bases. The CDR3 consists of 14 residues. CDR3 nucleotides: TGTGCCAGCAGCTTAGATCGAGGGGGCTACGAGCAGTACGTC. Translated, it gives CASSLDRGGYEQYV.

This clonotype was observed a few times. CDR3 nucleotides: TGTGCCAGCAACAACCGGGACAGACATTACGAGCAGTACGTC. The encoded protein is CASNNRDRHYEQYV. This chain uses TRBV6-2 or TRBV6-3 with TRBJ2-7; 7 bases map to TRBD1. In germline, CDR1 is MNHEY, CDR2 SVGEGT. The CDR3 is 14 residues long. Trimming took 7 bases from V and 4 from J; bases not matched to a gene: 10.

Details on this clonotype: The CDR3 does not end in the conserved phenylalanine or tryptophan, so this is likely a read error. The chain carries TRBV29-1 and TRBJ1-1; 9 bases match TRBD1. Germline CDR1 reads SQVTM; CDR2 reads ANQGSEA. The V segment lost 0 bases and the J segment 5 bases; nucleotides outside the gene matches: 13. The length of the CDR3 is 17 residues. The CDR3 protein is CSVEDPRDRDPGTEAFS. CDR3 DNA: TGCAGCGTTGAAGATCCCCGGGACAGGGACCCAGGGACTGAAGCTTTCTCT.

This chain uses TRBV6-1 with TRBJ2-3, with 13 nucleotides matching TRBD2. After removal of 5 bases from V and 2 bases from J, the junction contained 16 bases not matched to a gene. Germline-derived CDR1 and CDR2 are MNHNS and SASEGT. The CDR3 sequence is 20 residues long. CDR3 bases: TGTGCCAGCAGTTTAGTACCCGGGACTAGCGGGGACACTGTCACAGATACGCAGTATTTT. As protein: CASSLVPGTSGDTVTDTQYF.

The rearrangement links TRBV20-1 to TRBJ2-7, with D unclear. Germline-derived CDR1 and CDR2 are DFQATT and SNEGSKA (reference sequence). This CDR3 has 11 amino acids. Trimming removed 3 bases at V and 6 bases at J, with 9 bases between. The CDR3 loop reads CSASSGPEQYV. The CDR3 nucleotides read TGCAGTGCTAGCTCAGGCCCCGAGCAGTACGTC.

CDR3 in DNA: TGTGCCAGCAGCGGAGCCTTAAGGGACTCTGGGGCCAACGTCCTGACTTTC. Translated: CASSGALRDSGANVLTF. The V and J genes are TRBV9 and TRBJ2-6; D gene unclear. V was pared by 3 bases and J by 0 bases, with 13 bases between. This CDR3 has 17 amino acids. CDR1 SGDLS and CDR2 YYNGEE come from the germline V gene.

In DNA, the CDR3 is TGTGCCACCCCCGAGGGGCGGGGGGATGAGCAGTTCTTC. Translated, it gives CATPEGRGDEQFF. The chain has TRBV2 and TRBJ2-1; 8 bases fit TRBD2. The CDR3 runs to 13 residues. The J segment lost 8 bases and the V segment lost 10 bases, leaving 10 bases of the junction unmatched. The germline gives CDR1 SNHLY, CDR2 FYNNEI.

This clonotype was found a few times. This chain connects TRBV19 to TRBJ2-5, with 10 nucleotides matching TRBD1. After removal of 2 bases from V and 2 bases from J, the junction contained 5 bases not matched to a gene. From germline, CDR1 is LNHDA and CDR2 SQIVND (reference sequence). The CDR3 spans 16 residues. Written as DNA, the CDR3 is TGTGCCAGTAGTATACCGGGACAGGGGAGACAAGAGACCCAGTACTTC. Its translation is CASSIPGQGRQETQYF. Filled out from reference TRBV19 and TRBJ2-5, the complete variable domain reads DGGITQSPKYLFRKEGQNVTLSCEQNLNHDAMYWYRQDPGQGLRLIYYSQIVNDFQKGDIAEGYSVSREKKESFPLTVTSAQKNPTAFYLCASSIPGQGRQETQYFGPGTRLLVL.

The chain combines TRBV20-1 with TRBJ2-1; TRBD1 might be the D (7 bases). The CDR3 length is 14 residues. The V end lost 4 bases, the J end lost 3 bases, and 13 bases lay between the germline ends. Germline V lookup: CDR1 DFQATT, CDR2 SNEGSKA (reference sequence). The CDR3 DNA sequence: TGCAGTGCTATGGACAGGAGGGGCTACAATGAGCAGTTCTTC. This translates into CSAMDRRGYNEQFF.

This clonotype appeared many times. V and J are TRBV7-6 and TRBJ1-5, with 7 bases that match TRBD1. V trimming: 5 bases; J trimming: 7 bases; junction bases outside the gene matches: 8. The germline V gene encodes CDR1 SGHVS and CDR2 FNYEAQ. There are 14 residues in the CDR3. The CDR3 here is CASSPDRVGQPQHF. The CDR3 DNA follows: TGTGCCAGCAGCCCAGACAGGGTTGGGCAGCCCCAGCATTTT.

This clonotype appeared a few times. J is TRBJ1-4 and V is TRBV27; D gene unclear. Germline V gene sequence: CDR1 MNHEY, CDR2 SMNVEV (reference sequence). The V end lost 2 bases, the J end lost 1 base, and 5 bases lay between the germline ends. The CDR3 covers 14 residues. The CDR3 bases are TGTGCCAGCAGTTTACGGGTAACTAATGAAAAACTGTTTTTT. Protein product: CASSLRVTNEKLFF.

The chain uses TRBV7-9 and TRBJ2-5; the D is unclear. The germline V gene encodes CDR1 SEHNR and CDR2 FQNEAQ (reference sequence). CDR3 length: 14 amino acids. Trimming stripped 5 bases from V and 1 base from J, with 11 bases between. CDR3 region: CASSPEFLQETQYF. The CDR3, as DNA: TGTGCCAGCAGCCCTGAATTCCTCCAAGAGACCCAGTACTTC.